Listed below are T cell receptor beta chains from one sample, sequenced in a study of a mutant IDH1 vaccine in newly diagnosed glioma. Profiling relied on immunoSEQ multiplex PCR, and the TCRdb table lists in-frame clones only, not all of them. The sample holds tens of thousands of clones, 84% seen once. Their antigens remain unidentified. Here the sequenced sample was PBMCs, taken from a glioma patient whose treatment included an IDH1 peptide vaccine. The receptors were sampled from a man younger than 35 with glioma. CDR3s include the opening cysteine and the closing phenylalanine or tryptophan. A D gene is named only where the DNA matches it firmly. Only part of the rows carry a size: once, few, many, or a class if the clone is expanded.

D gene	V gene	clone size	J gene	CDR3 protein	CDR3 DNA
TRBD1	TRBV6-1	-	TRBJ1-2	CASSEGRGYGYTF	TGTGCCAGCAGTGAGGGCAGGGGGTATGGCTACACCTTC
TRBD1	TRBV30	few	TRBJ1-2	CAWRLMGGQAGYGYTF	TGTGCCTGGAGGCTAATGGGGGGACAGGCAGGATATGGCTACACCTTC
-	TRBV7-9	once	TRBJ2-7	CASSPGSGNREQYF	TGTGCCAGCAGCCCAGGGTCAGGGAATCGCGAGCAGTACTTC
-	TRBV15	-	TRBJ1-1	CATSRDLRPTGTEAFF	TGTGCCACCAGCAGAGATCTCCGCCCGACCGGGACAGAAGCTTTCTTT
-	TRBV5-5	-	TRBJ1-2	CASSLRRGYYGYTF	TGTGCCAGCAGCTTGAGAAGGGGGTACTATGGCTACACCTTC
TRBD1	TRBV11-2	-	TRBJ1-1	CASSLRTGMNTEAFF	TGTGCCAGCAGCTTGCGGACAGGAATGAACACTGAAGCTTTCTTT
-	TRBV27	-	TRBJ1-5	CASRGIGASPPYSNQPQHF	TGTGCCAGCAGGGGCATAGGGGCCTCACCCCCCTATAGCAATCAGCCCCAGCATTTT
-	TRBV5-4	-	TRBJ2-7	CASSLRRAERSYEQYF	-
-	TRBV27	few	TRBJ1-1	CASSLSADTEAFF	TGTGCCAGCAGTTTATCGGCAGACACTGAAGCTTTCTTT
-	TRBV2	-	TRBJ2-1	CASRGTQAVNEQFF	TGTGCCAGCAGGGGGACGCAAGCTGTTAATGAGCAGTTCTTC
-	TRBV20-1	-	TRBJ1-1	CSTHRIEAFF	TGCAGTACTCACAGAATTGAAGCTTTCTTT
-	TRBV5-4	-	TRBJ1-2	CASSLDGGGYTF	TGTGCCAGCAGCTTGGACGGAGGAGGCTACACCTTC
-	TRBV10-2	-	TRBJ1-1	CASSFRDLNTEAFF	TGCGCCAGCAGTTTCCGGGACTTGAACACTGAAGCTTTCTTT
-	TRBV6-1	once	TRBJ2-3	CASSVRDRPTDTQYF	TGTGCCAGCAGTGTAAGGGATCGCCCCACAGATACGCAGTATTTT
-	TRBV28	-	TRBJ1-1	CASGIQGFTEAFF	TGTGCCAGCGGAATTCAGGGTTTCACTGAAGCTTTCTTT
TRBD2	TRBV6-4	-	TRBJ2-1	CASSHAAGGGGNEQFF	TGTGCCAGCAGTCACGCAGCGGGAGGGGGAGGCAATGAGCAGTTCTTC
TRBD2	TRBV11-2	-	TRBJ2-7	CASAKTSGVLYEQYF	TGTGCCAGCGCTAAGACTAGCGGGGTTCTCTACGAGCAGTACTTC
TRBD1	TRBV2	-	TRBJ2-6	CASSRGTASGANVLTF	TGTGCCAGCAGCCGAGGGACAGCCTCTGGGGCCAACGTCCTGACTTTC
-	TRBV12-5	-	TRBJ2-7	CASGLGRRVSYEQYF	TGTGCTAGTGGGCTGGGCAGGCGGGTCTCCTACGAGCAGTACTTC
-	TRBV20-1	-	TRBJ2-7	CSARASYEQYF	TGCAGTGCTAGAGCCTCCTACGAGCAGTACTTC
TRBD1	TRBV14	-	TRBJ1-6	CASSPGTGRSPLHF	TGTGCCAGCAGCCCCGGGACAGGGAGATCACCCCTCCACTTT
-	TRBV19	-	TRBJ1-1	CATSPRRNAEAFF	TGTGCCACCTCCCCCCGCCGAAACGCTGAAGCTTTCTTT
TRBD1	TRBV19	-	TRBJ1-2	CATRQGGSWGYTF	TGTGCCACTCGACAGGGGGGATCATGGGGCTACACCTTC
TRBD1	TRBV9	-	TRBJ1-2	CASSGTGGGYGYTF	TGTGCCAGCAGTGGGACAGGCGGAGGCTATGGCTACACCTTC
TRBD2	TRBV4-1	-	TRBJ2-7	CASSLDLAGGSGYEQYF	TGCGCCAGCAGCCTTGATCTAGCGGGAGGGTCGGGCTACGAGCAGTACTTC
TRBD1	TRBV6-6	-	TRBJ2-7	CASTGTGGDIPYEQYF	TGTGCCAGCACCGGGACAGGGGGCGACATCCCCTACGAGCAGTACTTC
TRBD1	TRBV11-1	-	TRBJ2-7	CASSGGTGPYEQYF	TGTGCCAGCAGCGGCGGGACAGGCCCCTACGAGCAGTACTTC
-	TRBV7-2	-	TRBJ2-1	CATAPPLFGEQFF	TGTGCCACCGCACCCCCTCTCTTTGGTGAGCAGTTCTTC
TRBD1	TRBV11-2	-	TRBJ1-2	CASSQTGSGVNYGYTF	TGTGCCAGCAGCCAGACAGGGTCTGGCGTGAACTATGGCTACACCTTC
TRBD1	TRBV5-1	once	TRBJ1-2	CASTRAGTGTNYGYTF	TGCGCCAGCACCCGAGCCGGGACAGGGACCAACTATGGCTACACCTTC
-	TRBV5-1	-	TRBJ2-2	CASSLIRWGGELFF	TGCGCCAGCAGCTTAATTCGCTGGGGCGGGGAGCTGTTTTTT
-	TRBV18	-	TRBJ2-7	CASSQQEPSYEQYF	TGTGCCAGCTCACAGCAGGAGCCCTCCTACGAGCAGTACTTC
-	TRBV18	-	TRBJ1-1	CASSPLSKLGNTEAFF	TGTGCCAGCTCACCACTGTCTAAACTGGGAAACACTGAAGCTTTCTTT
-	TRBV4-1	-	TRBJ1-5	CASSQVYGVQPQHF	TGCGCCAGCAGCCAGGTTTACGGGGTCCAGCCCCAGCATTTT
-	TRBV14	-	TRBJ2-1	CASSRQRAGLPNYNEQFF	TGTGCCAGCAGCCGTCAAAGGGCCGGACTACCAAACTACAATGAGCAGTTCTTC
TRBD2	TRBV6-6	-	TRBJ2-2	CASSYRGGPNTGELFF	TGTGCCAGCAGTTATCGGGGGGGCCCGAACACCGGGGAGCTGTTTTTT
-	TRBV4-1	-	TRBJ1-4	CASSQRPGALFF	TGCGCCAGCAGCCAAAGGCCAGGAGCACTGTTTTTT
-	TRBV6-5	once	TRBJ1-5	CASSYSQGTNQPQHF	TGTGCCAGCAGTTACTCGCAAGGGACCAATCAGCCCCAGCATTTT
-	TRBV2	-	TRBJ2-3	CASSEGLLDTQYF	TGTGCCAGCAGCGAGGGACTCCTCGATACGCAGTATTTT
TRBD1	TRBV18	-	TRBJ1-5	CASSGLGQGGQPQHF	TGTGCCAGCTCAGGGTTGGGACAGGGGGGTCAGCCCCAGCATTTT
-	TRBV7-2	-	TRBJ1-1	CATGWTANTEAFF	TGTGCCACCGGATGGACGGCGAACACTGAAGCTTTCTTT
-	TRBV5-1	-	TRBJ1-4	CASSLAGNNNEKLFF	TGCGCCAGCAGCTTGGCCGGCAACAATAATGAAAAACTGTTTTTT
-	TRBV29-1	-	TRBJ2-1	CSVEDLRLLEQFF	TGCAGCGTTGAAGATCTGCGCCTGCTCGAGCAGTTCTTC
-	TRBV6-5	once	TRBJ1-1	CASSLLQGRTEAFF	TGTGCCAGCAGCCTACTTCAGGGTCGCACTGAAGCTTTCTTT
-	TRBV7-2	-	TRBJ1-2	CASTISPAGLFGYTF	TGTGCCAGCACCATAAGCCCAGCAGGGCTGTTCGGCTACACCTTC
-	TRBV4-1	-	TRBJ2-7	CASSQDTPRAYEQYF	TGCGCCAGCAGCCAAGATACACCGAGGGCTTACGAGCAGTACTTC
TRBD1	TRBV7-9	-	TRBJ1-4	CASSWTGEGEKLFF	TGTGCCAGCAGCTGGACAGGGGAGGGGGAAAAACTGTTTTTT
-	TRBV18	-	TRBJ2-1	CASSPPGLAVNEQFF	TGTGCCAGCTCACCGCCGGGACTTGCAGTCAATGAGCAGTTCTTC
-	TRBV18	few	TRBJ1-1	CASSLGRGNTEAFF	TGTGCCAGCTCACTGGGACGGGGGAACACTGAAGCTTTCTTT
TRBD1	TRBV28	-	TRBJ1-1	CASSLTGGTEAFF	TGTGCCAGCAGTTTGACAGGGGGCACTGAAGCTTTCTTT
TRBD1	TRBV30	-	TRBJ2-7	CAWGTGRPYEQYF	TGTGCCTGGGGGACAGGGCGGCCCTACGAGCAGTACTTC
-	TRBV2	-	TRBJ2-3	CASSVWGSTDTQYF	TGTGCCAGCAGTGTTTGGGGGAGCACAGATACGCAGTATTTT
-	TRBV9	-	TRBJ1-4	CASSPLGGGHGLFF	TGTGCCAGCAGCCCCCTTGGAGGGGGGCACGGACTGTTTTTT
-	TRBV7-8	-	TRBJ2-7	CASSLDRVYEQYF	TGTGCCAGCAGCTTAGATAGGGTTTACGAGCAGTACTTC
-	TRBV5-5	-	TRBJ2-7	CASSLTGSSYEQYF	TGTGCCAGCAGCTTGACAGGGAGCTCCTACGAGCAGTACTTC